A single sample is the source of the 21 T cell receptor beta chains below, sequenced in a study of blood T cell repertoires in COVID-19. Clones were read by immunoSEQ multiplex PCR, and TCRdb kept only the in-frame ones, dropping some. The table has about 55,000 clones, roughly 85% seen once; the top ten hold roughly 13%. Material: peripheral blood. All receptors derive from a human donor in a cohort sampled during active COVID-19.

The genes are TRBV2 and TRBJ2-1; 11 bases agree with TRBD1. The V and J ends lost 5 bases and 4 bases, in that order; junction bases with no gene match: 7. CDR3 size: 16 residues. Germline-derived CDR1 and CDR2 are SNHLY and FYNNEI. The CDR3 sequence is CASSSLDRGLYNEQFF. In DNA, the CDR3 is TGTGCCAGCAGTTCCCTGGACAGGGGGCTTTACAATGAGCAGTTCTTC.

The sample holds a few counts of this clone. This chain links TRBV5-8 with TRBJ2-7; 9 bases map to TRBD1. V lost 4 bases to trimming and J lost 4 bases; unmatched junction nucleotides: 12. Per the germline V gene, CDR1 is SGHTS and CDR2 is YDEGEE. The CDR3 contains 16 residues. For the CDR3, the DNA is TGTGCCAGCAGCCCCCGGACAGGGGTTGATTGGTACGAGCAGTACTTC. This gives the protein CASSPRTGVDWYEQYF.

The rearrangement joins TRBV4-1 to TRBJ2-3; D is perhaps TRBD2 (5 bases). V lost 1 base and J lost 1, with 24 bases in between. CDR3 size: 20 residues. Per germline, CDR1 MGHRA and CDR2 YSYEKL. The DNA of the CDR3 is TGCGCCAGCAGCCAAGGACTTCGGGGTTTGGGGTCCCGCCGCACAGATACGCAGTATTTT. Translating it yields CASSQGLRGLGSRRTDTQYF.

The J gene is TRBJ2-7, the V gene TRBV7-8, with D possibly being TRBD1 (6 bases). Germline V gene lookup returns CDR1 SGHVS and CDR2 FQNEAQ. The V and J ends lost 5 bases and 5 bases respectively, with 13 bases between them. This CDR3 is 13 amino acids long. The CDR3 reads CASSRRTDDEQYF. CDR3 in DNA: TGTGCCAGCAGCCGGAGGACAGATGACGAGCAGTACTTC.

The V call is TRBV5-8, the J call TRBJ2-3; TRBD1 agrees at 7 bases. Germline V gives CDR1 SGHTS, CDR2 YDEGEE. The CDR3 length is 16 residues. The V segment lost 4 bases and the J segment 2 bases; nucleotides outside the gene matches: 10. CDR3 sequence (DNA): TGTGCCAGCAGCCCGAGACAGGGTCTCTACACAGATACGCAGTATTTT. Translated, it gives CASSPRQGLYTDTQYF.

The genes are TRBV9 and TRBJ2-1; tentative D call: TRBD2 (6 bases). This CDR3 is 16 amino acids long. V was trimmed by 3 bases and J by 0 bases, leaving 13 bases between them. The germline CDR1 and CDR2 sequences are SGDLS and YYNGEE. The DNA for the CDR3 is TGTGCCAGCAGCGGTGGGACTTGGAGCTCCTACAATGAGCAGTTCTTC. Encoded protein: CASSGGTWSSYNEQFF.

This clone was seen just once. The rearrangement uses TRBV7-9 and TRBJ2-3, with D possibly being TRBD2 (6 bases). Between the trimmed V and J ends, which lost 2 bases and 0 bases, there was a span of 6 bases. Germline V CDR1 and CDR2: SEHNR, FQNEAQ (reference sequence). The CDR3 contains 14 residues. The CDR3 here is CASSLSGSTDTQYF. The CDR3 DNA sequence: TGTGCCAGCAGCTTAAGCGGGAGCACAGATACGCAGTATTTT.

This rearrangement joins TRBV11-3 to TRBJ2-7; 10 nucleotides line up with TRBD1. The CDR3 is 15 amino acids. J lost 6 bases, V lost 5 bases, and 10 bases had no gene match. Germline CDR1 and CDR2: SGHNT and YENEEA. The CDR3 DNA is TGTGCCAGCAGCCCAACAAGGGACAGGGGAGCCGAGCAGTACTTC. Its translation: CASSPTRDRGAEQYF.

V gene TRBV30 combines with J gene TRBJ1-5; D gene unclear. With 2 bases removed from V and 7 bases from J, the gap between germline ends came to 18 bases. Germline values: CDR1 GTSNPN, CDR2 SVGIG (reference sequence). The CDR3 length is 15 residues. CDR3 in amino acids: CAWSRSVGGGQPQHF. Here the CDR3 DNA reads TGTGCCTGGAGTCGAAGTGTGGGAGGAGGGCAGCCCCAGCATTTT.

The gene calls are TRBV5-1 and TRBJ1-5, with a tentative D call TRBD1 (6 bases). The CDR3 totals 14 residues. Germline CDR1 and CDR2: SGHRS and YFSETQ. V lost 4 bases to trimming and J lost 0 bases, with 8 bases between them. CDR3 nucleotides: TGCGCCAGCAGCCCACAGGGTAGCAATCAGCCCCAGCATTTT. It codes for CASSPQGSNQPQHF.

The chain links TRBV28 to TRBJ2-7, with D uncertain. CDR3 length: 11 amino acids. Germline V CDR1 and CDR2: MDHEN, SYDVKM. The V end was cut by 8 bases, the J end by 12 bases, with 17 bases between. In DNA, the CDR3 is TGTGCCAGCTTAGCAAACTCAAGGCGGTACTTC. It codes for CASLANSRRYF.

The chain couples TRBV28 to TRBJ2-1; 9 bases fit TRBD1. CDR1 MDHEN and CDR2 SYDVKM come from the germline V gene. V lost 7 bases, J lost 8 bases, and 12 bases stayed unmatched. The CDR3 is 15 residues long. CDR3: CASTIGGTGIYEQFF. The CDR3 coding sequence is TGTGCCAGCACCATAGGGGGGACAGGGATCTATGAGCAGTTCTTC.

The chain carries TRBV19 and TRBJ2-7; TRBD2 agrees at 12 bases. Looked up from germline, CDR1 is LNHDA and CDR2 is SQIVND (reference sequence). This CDR3 has 16 residues. V gave up 5 bases and J gave up 0 bases; unmatched junction bases: 5. CDR3 protein: CASSQLAGGYSYEQYF. Here the CDR3 DNA reads TGTGCCAGTAGTCAACTAGCGGGGGGATACTCCTACGAGCAGTACTTC.

This clone has just one count. V and J are TRBV19 and TRBJ1-5; D is uncertain. Germline CDR1 is LNHDA and CDR2 is SQIVND (reference sequence). V dropped 1 base and J dropped 9 bases, with 4 bases sitting between them. There are 11 residues in the CDR3. CDR3 in DNA: TGTGCCAGTAGTATAGGAGGGCCCCAGCATTTT. This sequence encodes CASSIGGPQHF.

This chain links TRBV2 with TRBJ2-5, with TRBD2 matching 10 bases. The CDR3 has 15 amino acids. Germline V gene sequence: CDR1 SNHLY, CDR2 FYNNEI. Unmatched junction bases numbered 4, after V lost 1 base and J lost 5 bases. The CDR3 DNA follows: TGTGCCAGCAGTGAAGGGCTAGCGGGAGTTGAGACCCAGTACTTC. It is translated as CASSEGLAGVETQYF.

This clone has just a few counts. The chain employs TRBV6-1 and TRBJ2-7; D unresolved. The germline CDR1 and CDR2 sequences are MNHNS and SASEGT. This CDR3 contains 12 residues. V lost 2 bases, J lost 2 bases, and 4 bases lay in between. The CDR3 sequence: CASSETTYEQYF. CDR3 DNA: TGTGCCAGCAGTGAAACAACCTACGAGCAGTACTTC.

The chain links TRBV2 to TRBJ1-1, with no clear D. Deletions cut 8 bases from V and 2 bases from J, with 15 bases between. The CDR3 has 14 amino acids. The germline V gene encodes CDR1 SNHLY and CDR2 FYNNEI. CDR3 residues: CASLLGTGNTEAFF. The CDR3 DNA follows: TGTGCCAGCCTCCTGGGTACGGGAAACACTGAAGCTTTCTTT.

On this clone: The junction does not match germline at one end; this may be a read error. This rearrangement joins TRBV7-7 to TRBJ2-1; D possibly corresponds to TRBD1 (6 bases). Germline V gives CDR1 SSHAT, CDR2 FNYEAQ (reference sequence). CDR3 length equals 16 residues. The CDR3 reads CASSPGRGRGNNEQFF. The CDR3 nucleotides are TGTGCTAGCAGCCCCGGAAGGGGGAGAGGGAACAATGAGCAGTTCTTC.

V is TRBV5-6 and J is TRBJ2-7, with TRBD1 identical over 11 bases. The CDR3 runs 15 residues. The germline V gene has CDR1 SGHDT and CDR2 YYEEEE. Germline trimming cut 3 bases from V and 9 bases from J; bases unmatched to any gene: 11. CDR3 sequence reads: CASSSGQGALEVQYF. The DNA for the CDR3 is TGTGCCAGCAGCTCAGGACAGGGGGCACTCGAGGTGCAGTACTTC.

The J gene is TRBJ2-3, the V gene TRBV5-1, with a possible D match to TRBD2 (6 bases). The length of the CDR3 is 18 residues. Germline V gene data show CDR1 as SGHRS and CDR2 as YFSETQ. V dropped 4 bases and J dropped 2 bases, with 23 bases sitting between them. CDR3 protein: CASSSALSGLPDTDTQYF. The CDR3 bases are TGCGCCAGCAGCAGCGCCCTATCTGGACTACCCGACACAGATACGCAGTATTTT.

The chain employs TRBV28 and TRBJ2-3; TRBD2 might be the D (6 bases). Germline values: CDR1 MDHEN, CDR2 SYDVKM. Trimming shortened V by 3 bases and J by 4 bases, and 14 bases separated the two germline ends. CDR3 length: 15 amino acids. CDR3 nucleotide sequence: TGTGCCAGCAGTTTTACGGGGGAGCGGGCAGATACGCAGTATTTT. Its translation is CASSFTGERADTQYF.